This T cell receptor beta chain was identified during a study of cytomegalovirus exposure and HLA in healthy donors. The donors were part of the 120-subject validation cohort, which stood apart from the roughly 730-subject first cohort. Study outcomes and limitations: Across donors, most TCRs were seen rarely, yet some public ones were widespread. Among the CMV-associated chains, a few were confirmed in vitro as specific for CMV antigens. Researchers counted roughly 160 TCR beta chains as cytomegalovirus-associated.

V lost 2 bases and J 2 bases, leaving 11 bases between the germline ends. CDR1 is SGHTA, CDR2 FQGTGA, per germline. CDR3 length: 15 amino acids. This table comes from immunoSEQ multiplex PCR, and its TCRdb copy is limited to in-frame clones, with some not included. The table includes 120,000 to 150,000 clones, approximately 88% detected once. A remark on this clone: Its antigen is unidentified.

The origin of this receptor is a young man in good health and CMV-seropositive. The chain combines TRBV7-3 with TRBJ2-3; D may be TRBD1 (6 bases). The material sequenced was PBMCs. CDR3 in DNA: TGTGCCAGCAGCTTACTGGGGGCCGTCACAGATACGCAGTATTTT. Protein: CASSLLGAVTDTQYF.